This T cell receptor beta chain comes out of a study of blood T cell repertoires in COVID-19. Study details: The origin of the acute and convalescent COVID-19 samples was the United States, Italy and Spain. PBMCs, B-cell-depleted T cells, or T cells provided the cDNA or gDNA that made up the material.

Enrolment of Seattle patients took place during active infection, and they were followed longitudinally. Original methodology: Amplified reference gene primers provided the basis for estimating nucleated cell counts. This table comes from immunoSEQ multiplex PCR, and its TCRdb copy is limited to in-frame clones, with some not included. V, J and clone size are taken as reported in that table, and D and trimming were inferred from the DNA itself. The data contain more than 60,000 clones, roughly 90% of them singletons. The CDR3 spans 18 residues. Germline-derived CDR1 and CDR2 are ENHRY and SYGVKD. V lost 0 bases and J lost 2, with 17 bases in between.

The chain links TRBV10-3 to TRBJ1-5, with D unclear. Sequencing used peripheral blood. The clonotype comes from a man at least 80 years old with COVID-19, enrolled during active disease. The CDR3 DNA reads TGTGCCATCAGTGAGTCCTATGGTGGCGGCCATGGCAATCAGCCCCAGCATTTT. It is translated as CAISESYGGGHGNQPQHF.